The sequence of this T cell receptor beta chain was determined in a study of CD8+ T cells in alopecia areata. Study results and caveats: Many of the expanded lesional clones endured in scalp and blood while on tofacitinib. Researchers report lesional scalp, most notably alopecia totalis/universalis, outstripped normal scalp in clonality. Expanded CD8+ clones among the top 100, and scalp clonality, were significantly decreased by tofacitinib.

Investigators isolated RNA and reverse transcribed it into cDNA to act as the sequencing template. Clones were sequenced by immunoSEQ multiplex PCR, and TCRdb holds only the in-frame ones, with some missing. The sample includes some 170,000 clones, 58% of them seen just once. This clone appeared a single time. Its cognate antigen is unknown. Germline CDR1 is SGDLS and CDR2 is YYNGEE. V lost 2 bases, J lost 4 bases, and 15 bases lay in between. The CDR3 contains 15 residues. As to treatment: oral pan-JAK inhibitor, 5-10 mg twice daily. Peripheral blood samples and lesional scalp punch biopsies were obtained from alopecia areata patients.

The sample consisted of CD4+ T cells sorted from blood, taken at roughly week 55, from a patient treated with tofacitinib. The receptor's source is a human donor with alopecia areata. The J gene is TRBJ1-2, the V gene TRBV9, with D unclear. CDR3 sequence (DNA): TGTGCCAGCAGCGTTGGACCTAACGCCGGCTATGGCTACACCTTC. It translates to CASSVGPNAGYGYTF. Full variable domain (missing parts from reference TRBV9 and TRBJ1-2): DSGVTQTPKHLITATGQRVTLRCSPRSGDLSVYWYQQSLDQGLQFLIQYYNGEERAKGNILERFSAQQFPDLHSELNLSSLELGDSALYFCASSVGPNAGYGYTFGSGTRLTVV.